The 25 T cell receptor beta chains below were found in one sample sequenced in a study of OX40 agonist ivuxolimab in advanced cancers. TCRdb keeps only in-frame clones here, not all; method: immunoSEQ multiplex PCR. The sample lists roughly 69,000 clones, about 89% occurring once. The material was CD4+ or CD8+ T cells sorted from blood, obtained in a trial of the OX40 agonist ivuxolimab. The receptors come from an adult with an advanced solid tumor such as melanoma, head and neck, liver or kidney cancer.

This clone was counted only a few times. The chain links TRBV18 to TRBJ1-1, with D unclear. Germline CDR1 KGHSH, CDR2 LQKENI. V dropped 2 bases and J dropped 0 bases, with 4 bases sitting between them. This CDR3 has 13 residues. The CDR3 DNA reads TGTGCCAGCTCACCAGCGGTGAACACTGAAGCTTTCTTT. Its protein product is CASSPAVNTEAFF.

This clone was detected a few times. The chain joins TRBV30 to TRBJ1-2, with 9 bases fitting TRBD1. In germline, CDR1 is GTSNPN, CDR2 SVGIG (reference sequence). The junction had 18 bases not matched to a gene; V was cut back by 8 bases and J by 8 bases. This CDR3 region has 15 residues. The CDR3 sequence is CARWGAGTGPLGYTF. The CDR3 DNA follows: TGTGCCCGGTGGGGGGCCGGGACAGGGCCCTTGGGCTACACCTTC. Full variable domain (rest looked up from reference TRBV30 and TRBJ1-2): SQTIHQWPATLVQPVGSPLSLECTVEGTSNPNLYWYRQAAGRGLQLLFYSVGIGQISSEVPQNLSASRPQDRQFILSSKKLLLSDSGFYLCARWGAGTGPLGYTFGSGTRLTVV.

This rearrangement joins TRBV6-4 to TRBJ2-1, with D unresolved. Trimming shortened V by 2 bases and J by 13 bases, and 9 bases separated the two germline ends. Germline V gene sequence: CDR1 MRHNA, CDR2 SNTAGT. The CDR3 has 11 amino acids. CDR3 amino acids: CASSDGRYQFF. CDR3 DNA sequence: TGTGCCAGCAGTGACGGTAGATATCAGTTCTTC.

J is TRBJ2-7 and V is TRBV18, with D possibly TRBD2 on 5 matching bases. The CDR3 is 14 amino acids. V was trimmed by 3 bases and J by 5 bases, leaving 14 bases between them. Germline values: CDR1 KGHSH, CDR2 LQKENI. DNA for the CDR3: TGTGCCAGCTCACCTGCAAGGGCGGGCAACGAGCAGTACTTC. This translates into CASSPARAGNEQYF.

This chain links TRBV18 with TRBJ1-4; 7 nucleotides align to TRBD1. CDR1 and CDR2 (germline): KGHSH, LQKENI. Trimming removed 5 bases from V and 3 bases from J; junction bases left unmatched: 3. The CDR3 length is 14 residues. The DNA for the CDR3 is TGTGCCAGCTCATCACAGGGGCCTAATGAAAAACTGTTTTTT. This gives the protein CASSSQGPNEKLFF.

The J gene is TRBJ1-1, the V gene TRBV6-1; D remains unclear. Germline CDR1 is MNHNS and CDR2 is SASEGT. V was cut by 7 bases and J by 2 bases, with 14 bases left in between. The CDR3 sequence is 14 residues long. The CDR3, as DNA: TGTGCCAGCACCACGGCGCAGGTAAACACTGAAGCTTTCTTT. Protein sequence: CASTTAQVNTEAFF.

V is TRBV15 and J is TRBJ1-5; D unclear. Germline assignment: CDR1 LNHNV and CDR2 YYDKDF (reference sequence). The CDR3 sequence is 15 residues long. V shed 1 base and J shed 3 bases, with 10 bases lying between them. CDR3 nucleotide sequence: TGTGCCACCAGCAGAGGCGGTTCGGACAATCAGCCCCAGCATTTT. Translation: CATSRGGSDNQPQHF.

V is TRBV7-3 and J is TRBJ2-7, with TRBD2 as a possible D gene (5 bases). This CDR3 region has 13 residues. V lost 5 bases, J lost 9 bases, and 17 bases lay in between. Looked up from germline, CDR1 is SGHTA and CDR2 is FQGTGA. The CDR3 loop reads CASSELQTTRQYF. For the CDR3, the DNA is TGTGCCAGCAGCGAATTACAGACTACGAGGCAGTACTTC.

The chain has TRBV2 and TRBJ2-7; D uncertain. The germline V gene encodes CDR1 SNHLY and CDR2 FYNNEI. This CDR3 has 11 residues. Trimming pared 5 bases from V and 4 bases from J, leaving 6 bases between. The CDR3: CASSLKYEQYF. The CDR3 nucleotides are TGTGCCAGCAGTTTGAAGTACGAGCAGTACTTC.

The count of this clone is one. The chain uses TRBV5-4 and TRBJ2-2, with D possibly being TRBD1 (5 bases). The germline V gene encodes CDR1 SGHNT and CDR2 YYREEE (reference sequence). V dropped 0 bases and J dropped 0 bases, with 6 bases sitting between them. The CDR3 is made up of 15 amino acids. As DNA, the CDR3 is TGTGCCAGCAGCTTGGACAGGACGAACACCGGGGAGCTGTTTTTT. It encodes CASSLDRTNTGELFF.

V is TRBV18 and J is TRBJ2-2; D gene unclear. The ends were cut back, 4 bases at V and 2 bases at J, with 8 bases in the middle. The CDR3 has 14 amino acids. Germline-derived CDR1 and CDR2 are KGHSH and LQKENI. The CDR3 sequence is CASSLDLNTGELFF. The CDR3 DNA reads TGTGCCAGCTCACTGGACCTTAACACCGGGGAGCTGTTTTTT.

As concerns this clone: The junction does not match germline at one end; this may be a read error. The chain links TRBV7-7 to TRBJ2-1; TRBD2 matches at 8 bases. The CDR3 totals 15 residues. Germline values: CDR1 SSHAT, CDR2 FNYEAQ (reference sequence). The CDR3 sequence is CASSLAGSSYNEQFF. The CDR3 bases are TGTGCTAGCAGCTTAGCGGGGAGCTCCTACAATGAGCAGTTCTTC.

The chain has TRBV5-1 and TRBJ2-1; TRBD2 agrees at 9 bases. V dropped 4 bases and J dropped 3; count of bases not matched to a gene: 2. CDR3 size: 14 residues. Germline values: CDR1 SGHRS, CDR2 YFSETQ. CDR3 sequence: CASSATSGYNEQFF. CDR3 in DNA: TGCGCCAGCAGCGCGACTAGCGGCTACAATGAGCAGTTCTTC.

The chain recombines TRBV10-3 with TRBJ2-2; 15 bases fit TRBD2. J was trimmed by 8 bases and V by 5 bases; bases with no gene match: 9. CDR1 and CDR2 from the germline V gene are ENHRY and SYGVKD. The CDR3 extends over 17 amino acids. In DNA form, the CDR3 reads TGTGCCATCAGTTCCGGAGGGACTAGCGGGAGGTCTGGGGAGCTGTTTTTT. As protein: CAISSGGTSGRSGELFF.

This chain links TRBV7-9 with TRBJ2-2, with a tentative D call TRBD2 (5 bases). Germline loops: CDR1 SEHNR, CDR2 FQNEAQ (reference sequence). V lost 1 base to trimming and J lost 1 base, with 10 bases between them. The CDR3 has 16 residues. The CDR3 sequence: CASSLGGLLNTGELFF. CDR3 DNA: TGTGCCAGCAGCTTAGGAGGACTGCTGAACACCGGGGAGCTGTTTTTT.

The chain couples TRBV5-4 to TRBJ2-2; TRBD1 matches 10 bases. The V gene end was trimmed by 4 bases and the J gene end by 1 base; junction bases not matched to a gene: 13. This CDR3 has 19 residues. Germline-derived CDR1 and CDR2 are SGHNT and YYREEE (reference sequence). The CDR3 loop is CASSLWVGTGVLNTGELFF. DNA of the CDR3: TGTGCCAGCAGCCTTTGGGTGGGGACAGGGGTCCTGAACACCGGGGAGCTGTTTTTT.

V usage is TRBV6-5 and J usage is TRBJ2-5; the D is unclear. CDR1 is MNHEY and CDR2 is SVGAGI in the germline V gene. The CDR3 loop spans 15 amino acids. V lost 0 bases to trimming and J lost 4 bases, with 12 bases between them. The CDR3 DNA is TGTGCCAGCAGTTACTCTGAGGTGACGCGAGAGACCCAGTACTTC. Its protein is CASSYSEVTRETQYF.

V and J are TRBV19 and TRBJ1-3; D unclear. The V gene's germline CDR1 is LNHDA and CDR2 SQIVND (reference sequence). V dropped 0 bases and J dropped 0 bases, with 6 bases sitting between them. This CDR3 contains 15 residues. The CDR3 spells CASSIEYRSGNTIYF. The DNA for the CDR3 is TGTGCCAGTAGTATAGAATACCGCTCTGGAAACACCATATATTTT.

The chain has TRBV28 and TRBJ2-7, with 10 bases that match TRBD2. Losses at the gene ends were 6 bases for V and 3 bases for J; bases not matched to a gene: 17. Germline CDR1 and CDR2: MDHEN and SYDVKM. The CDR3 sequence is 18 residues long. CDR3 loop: CASRAPLVPGLANYEQYF. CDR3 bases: TGTGCCAGCAGAGCCCCCCTCGTACCGGGACTAGCGAACTACGAGCAGTACTTC.

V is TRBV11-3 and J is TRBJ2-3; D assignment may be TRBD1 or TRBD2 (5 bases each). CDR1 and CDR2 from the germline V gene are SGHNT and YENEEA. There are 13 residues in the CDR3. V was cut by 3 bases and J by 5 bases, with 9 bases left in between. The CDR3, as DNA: TGTGCCAGCAGCTTGGGACGGGAAGATACGCAGTATTTT. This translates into CASSLGREDTQYF.

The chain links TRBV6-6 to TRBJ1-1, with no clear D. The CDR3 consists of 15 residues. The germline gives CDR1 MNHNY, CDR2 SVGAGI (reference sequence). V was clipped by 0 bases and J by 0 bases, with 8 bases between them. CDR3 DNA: TGTGCCAGCAGTTACTCGATAGGTTTGAACACTGAAGCTTTCTTT. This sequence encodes CASSYSIGLNTEAFF.

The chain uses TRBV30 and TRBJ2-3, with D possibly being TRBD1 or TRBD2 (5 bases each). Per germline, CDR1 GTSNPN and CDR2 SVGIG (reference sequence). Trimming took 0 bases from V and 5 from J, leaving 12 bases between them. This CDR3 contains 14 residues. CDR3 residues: CAWSVWGIGDTQYF. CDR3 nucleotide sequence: TGTGCCTGGAGTGTATGGGGGATCGGAGATACGCAGTATTTT. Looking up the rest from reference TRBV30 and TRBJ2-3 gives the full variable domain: SQTIHQWPATLVQPVGSPLSLECTVEGTSNPNLYWYRQAAGRGLQLLFYSVGIGQISSEVPQNLSASRPQDRQFILSSKKLLLSDSGFYLCAWSVWGIGDTQYFGPGTRLTVL.

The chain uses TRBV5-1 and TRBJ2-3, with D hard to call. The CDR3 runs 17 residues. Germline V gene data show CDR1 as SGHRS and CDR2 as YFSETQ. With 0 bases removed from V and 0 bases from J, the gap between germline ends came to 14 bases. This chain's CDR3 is CASSLVVAGTSTDTQYF. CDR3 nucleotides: TGCGCCAGCAGCTTGGTCGTAGCCGGCACTAGCACAGATACGCAGTATTTT.

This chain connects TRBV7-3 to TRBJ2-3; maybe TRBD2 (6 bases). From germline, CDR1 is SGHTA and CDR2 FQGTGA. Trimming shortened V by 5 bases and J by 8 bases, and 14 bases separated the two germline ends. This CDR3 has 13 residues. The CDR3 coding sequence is TGTGCCAGCAGCCGGGACTCGCCGGGTACGCAGTATTTT. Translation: CASSRDSPGTQYF.

CDR3 in DNA: TGTGCCAGCTACCCGAAATCAGGGCCTAGCGGCGAGCAGTACTTC. This sequence encodes CASYPKSGPSGEQYF. The V gene is TRBV6-1, the J gene TRBJ2-7; TRBD2 matches at 7 bases. The CDR3 totals 15 residues. J gave up 6 bases and V 8 bases, and 16 bases lay outside the gene matches. Germline CDR1 and CDR2: MNHNS and SASEGT.